One T cell receptor beta chain is described in this entry. Antigen unknown. The sample contains more than one DNA sequence encoding this CDR3. These data originate in a study of cytotoxic CD8 clonotypes in ibrutinib-treated CLL. Whole-study findings and limits: Contraction or stability on treatment characterized the public clonotypes, which were uncommon. Elevated clonality accompanied ibrutinib response, with a return toward baseline values at progression.

Sequencing was performed with immunoSEQ multiplex PCR; in TCRdb, only in-frame clones are kept and a portion is missing. The data contain around 130,000 clones, under 90% of them seen just once; the ten biggest clones take up about 3.5%. CDR3 length: 13 residues. The trim removed 0 bases at V and 10 bases at J, leaving 5 bases unmatched. Germline CDR1 is SGDLS and CDR2 is YYNGEE. Sequenced material: PBMCs, taken after 24 months of ibrutinib treatment. The rearrangement links TRBV9 to TRBJ2-7, with TRBD2 identical over 9 bases. This receptor was obtained from a human donor with chronic lymphocytic leukemia. CDR3 residues: CASSVGGGGDQYF. CDR3 in DNA: TGTGCCAGCAGCGTAGGGGGCGGGGGGGACCAGTACTTC.